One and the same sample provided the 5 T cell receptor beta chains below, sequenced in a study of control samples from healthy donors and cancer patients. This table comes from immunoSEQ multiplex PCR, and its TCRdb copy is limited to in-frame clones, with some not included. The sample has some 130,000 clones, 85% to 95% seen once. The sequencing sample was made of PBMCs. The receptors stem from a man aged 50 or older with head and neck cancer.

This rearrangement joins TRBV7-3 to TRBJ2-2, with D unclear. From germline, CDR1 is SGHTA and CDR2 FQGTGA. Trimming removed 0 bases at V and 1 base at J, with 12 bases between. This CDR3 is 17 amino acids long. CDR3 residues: CASSLTPVAENTGELFF. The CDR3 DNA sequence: TGTGCCAGCAGCTTAACTCCGGTGGCGGAGAACACCGGGGAGCTGTTTTTT.

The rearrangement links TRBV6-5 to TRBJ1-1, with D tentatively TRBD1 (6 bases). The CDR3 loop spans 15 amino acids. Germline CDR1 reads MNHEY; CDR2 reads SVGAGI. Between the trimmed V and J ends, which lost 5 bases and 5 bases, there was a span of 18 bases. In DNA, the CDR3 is TGTGCCAGCAGTCGCGTCGGGGGCGTTGGAACTGAAGCTTTCTTT. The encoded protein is CASSRVGGVGTEAFF.

The CDR3 loop is CASSADGRPNYGYTF. The CDR3 DNA sequence: TGTGCCAGCAGTGCCGACGGGCGCCCTAACTATGGCTACACCTTC. J is TRBJ1-2 and V is TRBV27; D gene unclear. V was trimmed by 5 bases and J by 0 bases, leaving 13 bases between them. This CDR3 has 15 residues. The germline gives CDR1 MNHEY, CDR2 SMNVEV (reference sequence).

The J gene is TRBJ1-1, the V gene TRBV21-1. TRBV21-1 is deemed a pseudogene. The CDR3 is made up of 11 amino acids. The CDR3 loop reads CANNHFSEAFF. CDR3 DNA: TGTGCCAACAACCACTTCTCCGAAGCTTTCTTT.

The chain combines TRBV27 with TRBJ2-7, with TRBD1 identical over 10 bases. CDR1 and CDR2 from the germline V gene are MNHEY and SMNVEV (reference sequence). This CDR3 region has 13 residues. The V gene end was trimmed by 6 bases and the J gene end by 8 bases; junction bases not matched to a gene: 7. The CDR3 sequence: CASRSPGQGKQYF. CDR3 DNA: TGTGCCAGCAGGTCCCCGGGACAGGGGAAGCAGTACTTC.